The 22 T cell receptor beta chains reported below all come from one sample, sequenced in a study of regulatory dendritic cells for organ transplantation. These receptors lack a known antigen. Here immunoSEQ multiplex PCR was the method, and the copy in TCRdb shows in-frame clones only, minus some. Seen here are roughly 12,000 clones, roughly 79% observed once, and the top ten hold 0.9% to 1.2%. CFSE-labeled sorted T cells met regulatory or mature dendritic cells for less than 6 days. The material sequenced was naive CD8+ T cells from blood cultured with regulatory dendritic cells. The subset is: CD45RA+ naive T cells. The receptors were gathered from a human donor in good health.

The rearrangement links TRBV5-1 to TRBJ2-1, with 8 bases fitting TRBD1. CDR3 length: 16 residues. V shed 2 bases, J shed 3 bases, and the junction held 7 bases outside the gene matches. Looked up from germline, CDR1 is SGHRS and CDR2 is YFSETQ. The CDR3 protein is CASSFSQGAVYNEQFF. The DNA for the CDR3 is TGCGCCAGCAGCTTCTCGCAGGGGGCCGTCTACAATGAGCAGTTCTTC. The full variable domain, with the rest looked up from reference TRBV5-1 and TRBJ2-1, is KAGVTQTPRYLIKTRGQQVTLSCSPISGHRSVSWYQQTPGQGLQFLFEYFSETQRNKGNFPGRFSGRQFSNSRSEMNVSTLELGDSALYLCASSFSQGAVYNEQFFGPGTRLTVL.

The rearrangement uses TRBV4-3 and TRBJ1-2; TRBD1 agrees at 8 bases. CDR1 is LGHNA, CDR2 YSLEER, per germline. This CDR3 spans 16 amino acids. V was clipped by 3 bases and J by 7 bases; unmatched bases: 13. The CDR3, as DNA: TGCGCCAGCAGCCATAGCAGGGGGCGCTCTTTAGGTGGCTACACCTTC. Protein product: CASSHSRGRSLGGYTF.

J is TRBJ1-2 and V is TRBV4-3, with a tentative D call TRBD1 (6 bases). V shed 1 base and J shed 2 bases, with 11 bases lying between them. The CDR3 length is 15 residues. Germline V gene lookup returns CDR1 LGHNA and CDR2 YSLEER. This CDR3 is CASSQGGRGNYGYTF. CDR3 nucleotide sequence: TGCGCCAGCAGCCAAGGAGGCAGGGGAAACTATGGCTACACCTTC.

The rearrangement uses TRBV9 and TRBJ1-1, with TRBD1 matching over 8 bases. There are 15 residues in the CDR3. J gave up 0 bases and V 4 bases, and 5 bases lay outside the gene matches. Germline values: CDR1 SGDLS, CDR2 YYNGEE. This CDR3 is CASSRDRGVNTEAFF. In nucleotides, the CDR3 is TGTGCCAGCAGCAGAGACAGGGGCGTGAACACTGAAGCTTTCTTT.

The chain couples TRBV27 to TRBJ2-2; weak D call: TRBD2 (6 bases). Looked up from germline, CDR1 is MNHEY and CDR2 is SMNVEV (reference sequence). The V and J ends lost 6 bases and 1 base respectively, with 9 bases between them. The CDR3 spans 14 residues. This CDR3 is CASSPGLNTGELFF. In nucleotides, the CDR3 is TGTGCCAGCAGCCCGGGACTGAACACCGGGGAGCTGTTTTTT.

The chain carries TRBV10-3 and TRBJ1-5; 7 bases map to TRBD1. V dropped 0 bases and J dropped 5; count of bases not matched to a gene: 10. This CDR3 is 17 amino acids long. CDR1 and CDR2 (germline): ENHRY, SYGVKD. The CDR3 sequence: CAISESGLGGADQPQHF. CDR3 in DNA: TGTGCCATCAGTGAGTCTGGTTTAGGGGGCGCGGATCAGCCCCAGCATTTT.

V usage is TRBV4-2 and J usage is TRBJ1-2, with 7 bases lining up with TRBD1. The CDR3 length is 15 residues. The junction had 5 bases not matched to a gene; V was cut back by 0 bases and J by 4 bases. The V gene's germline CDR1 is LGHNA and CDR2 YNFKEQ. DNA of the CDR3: TGTGCCAGCAGCCAAGATAGGGGGCAAGGCTATGGCTACACCTTC. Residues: CASSQDRGQGYGYTF.

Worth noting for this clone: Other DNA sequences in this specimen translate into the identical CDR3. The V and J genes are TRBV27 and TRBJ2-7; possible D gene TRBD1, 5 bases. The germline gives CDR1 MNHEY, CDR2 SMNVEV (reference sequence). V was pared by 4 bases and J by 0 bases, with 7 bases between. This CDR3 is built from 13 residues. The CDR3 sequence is CASSSGSSYEQYF. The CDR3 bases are TGTGCCAGCAGTTCAGGGTCCTCCTACGAGCAGTACTTC.

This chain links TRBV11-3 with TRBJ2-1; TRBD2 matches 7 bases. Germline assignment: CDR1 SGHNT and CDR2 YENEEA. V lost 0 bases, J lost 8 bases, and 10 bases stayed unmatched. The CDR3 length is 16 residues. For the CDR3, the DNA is TGTGCCAGCAGCTTAGATCGGGCGGGGGATATCGATGAGCAGTTCTTC. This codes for CASSLDRAGDIDEQFF.

Written as DNA, the CDR3 is TGTGCCAGCAGCTTGGGGGCGCGAAGGTTGGACGAGCAGTACTTC. This translates into CASSLGARRLDEQYF. This chain connects TRBV5-6 to TRBJ2-7; D uncertain. The CDR3 covers 15 residues. In germline, CDR1 is SGHDT, CDR2 YYEEEE. Deletions cut 0 bases from V and 5 bases from J, with 15 bases between.

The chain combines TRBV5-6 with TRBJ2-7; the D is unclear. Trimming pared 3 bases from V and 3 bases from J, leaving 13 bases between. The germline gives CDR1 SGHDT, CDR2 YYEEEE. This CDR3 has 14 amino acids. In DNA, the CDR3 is TGTGCCAGCAGCTCCTCCCTTGGCCACTACGAGCAGTACTTC. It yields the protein CASSSSLGHYEQYF.

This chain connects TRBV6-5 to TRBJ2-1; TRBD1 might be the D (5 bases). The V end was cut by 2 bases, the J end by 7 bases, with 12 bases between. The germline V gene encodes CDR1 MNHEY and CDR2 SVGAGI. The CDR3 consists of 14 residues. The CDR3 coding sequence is TGTGCCAGCAGTTACGCCCGTAGGGGTAATGAGCAGTTCTTC. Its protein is CASSYARRGNEQFF.

For the CDR3, the DNA is TGCGCCAGCAGCGGGGAGGGTCCACGCACAGCGGTCCCCCATGGCTACACCTTC. Amino acids: CASSGEGPRTAVPHGYTF. The chain couples TRBV5-1 to TRBJ1-2; no firm D call. The V end was cut by 4 bases, the J end by 6 bases, with 28 bases between. The germline V gene has CDR1 SGHRS and CDR2 YFSETQ. This CDR3 is 18 amino acids long.

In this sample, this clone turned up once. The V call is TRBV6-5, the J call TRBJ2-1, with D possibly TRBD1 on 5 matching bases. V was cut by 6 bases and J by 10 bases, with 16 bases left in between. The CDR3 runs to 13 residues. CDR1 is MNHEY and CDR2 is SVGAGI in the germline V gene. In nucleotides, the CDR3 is TGTGCCAGCAGCCCTCTGTTTGGGGCCGAGCAGTTCTTC. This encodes CASSPLFGAEQFF.

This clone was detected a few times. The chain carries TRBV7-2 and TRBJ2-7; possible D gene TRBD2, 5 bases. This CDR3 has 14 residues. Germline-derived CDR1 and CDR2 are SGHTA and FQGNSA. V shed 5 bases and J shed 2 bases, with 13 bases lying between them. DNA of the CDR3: TGTGCCAGCAGCCTCGGACTCGTTGCCTACGAGCAGTACTTC. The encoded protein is CASSLGLVAYEQYF. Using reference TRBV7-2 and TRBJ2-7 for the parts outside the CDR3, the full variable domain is GAGVSQSPSNKVTEKGKDVELRCDPISGHTALYWYRQSLGQGLEFLIYFQGNSAPDKSGLPSDRFSAERTGGSVSTLTIQRTQQEDSAVYLCASSLGLVAYEQYFGPGTRLTVT.

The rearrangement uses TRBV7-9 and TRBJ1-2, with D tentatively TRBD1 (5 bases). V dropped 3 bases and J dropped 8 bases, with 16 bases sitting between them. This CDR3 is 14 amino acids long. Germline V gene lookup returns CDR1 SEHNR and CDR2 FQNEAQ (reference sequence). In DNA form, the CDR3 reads TGTGCCAGCAGCTTCCCGGGACGGAGGGCGGGCTACACCTTC. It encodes CASSFPGRRAGYTF.

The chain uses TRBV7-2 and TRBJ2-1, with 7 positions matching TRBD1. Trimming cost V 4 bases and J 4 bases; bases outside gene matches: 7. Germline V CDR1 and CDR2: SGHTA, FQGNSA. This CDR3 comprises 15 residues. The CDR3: CASSSTGVLYNEQFF. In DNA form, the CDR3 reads TGTGCCAGCAGCTCTACAGGGGTATTGTACAATGAGCAGTTCTTC. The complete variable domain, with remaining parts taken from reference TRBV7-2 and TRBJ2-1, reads GAGVSQSPSNKVTEKGKDVELRCDPISGHTALYWYRQSLGQGLEFLIYFQGNSAPDKSGLPSDRFSAERTGGSVSTLTIQRTQQEDSAVYLCASSSTGVLYNEQFFGPGTRLTVL.

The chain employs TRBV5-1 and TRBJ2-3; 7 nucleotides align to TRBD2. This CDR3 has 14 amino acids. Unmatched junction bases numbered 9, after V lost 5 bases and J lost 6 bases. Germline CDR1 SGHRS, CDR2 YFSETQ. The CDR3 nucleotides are TGCGCCAGCAGGGAAGCGGGATCGGGGGATACGCAGTATTTT. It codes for CASREAGSGDTQYF.

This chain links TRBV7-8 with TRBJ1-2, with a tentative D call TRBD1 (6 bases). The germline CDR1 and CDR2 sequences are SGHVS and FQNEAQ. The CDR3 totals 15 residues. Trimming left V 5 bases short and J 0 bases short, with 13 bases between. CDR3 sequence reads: CASSPGQQTNYGYTF. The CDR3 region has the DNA TGTGCCAGCAGCCCGGGACAACAAACTAACTATGGCTACACCTTC.

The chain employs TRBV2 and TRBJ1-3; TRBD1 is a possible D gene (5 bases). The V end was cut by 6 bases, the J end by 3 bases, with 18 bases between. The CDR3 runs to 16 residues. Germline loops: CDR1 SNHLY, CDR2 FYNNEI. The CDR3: CASRWAAGNLGNTIYF. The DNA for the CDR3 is TGTGCCAGCAGGTGGGCGGCAGGGAATCTTGGAAACACCATATATTTT.

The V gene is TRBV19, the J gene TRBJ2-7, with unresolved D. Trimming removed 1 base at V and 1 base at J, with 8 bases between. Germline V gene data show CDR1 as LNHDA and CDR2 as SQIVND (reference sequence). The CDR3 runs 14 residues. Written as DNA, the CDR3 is TGTGCCAGTAGTATAGGAGTGAGGTCCTACGAGCAGTACTTC. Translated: CASSIGVRSYEQYF.

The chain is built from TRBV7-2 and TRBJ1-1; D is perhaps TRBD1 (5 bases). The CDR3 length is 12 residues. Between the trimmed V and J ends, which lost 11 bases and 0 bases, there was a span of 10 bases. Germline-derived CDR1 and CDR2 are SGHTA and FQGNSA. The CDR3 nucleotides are TGTGCCGCGAACAGGCTGAACACTGAAGCTTTCTTT. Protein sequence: CAANRLNTEAFF.